One sample yielded the 26 T cell receptor beta chains listed below, sequenced in a study of blood T cell repertoires in COVID-19. Clones were read by immunoSEQ multiplex PCR, and TCRdb kept only the in-frame ones, dropping some. The table has 160,000 or so clones, 81% seen once. The material sequenced was PBMCs or T cells enriched from blood (not recorded which). The receptors were gathered from a middle-aged woman with acute COVID-19.

Points on this clone: Additional DNA sequences in this sample encode the identical CDR3. J is TRBJ1-4 and V is TRBV6-5, with a weak D call TRBD1 (6 bases). V lost 6 bases and J 0 bases, leaving 11 bases between the germline ends. Per germline, CDR1 MNHEY and CDR2 SVGAGI. CDR3 size: 15 residues. As DNA, the CDR3 is TGTGCCAGCAGCCCCGCAGGGGCAACTAATGAAAAACTGTTTTTT. Amino acid sequence: CASSPAGATNEKLFF.

J is TRBJ1-1 and V is TRBV12-3 or TRBV12-4; D might be TRBD1 (6 bases). There are 12 residues in the CDR3. V was cut by 10 bases and J by 0 bases, with 9 bases left in between. CDR3 DNA: TGTGCCACCACAGGGTTGAACACTGAAGCTTTCTTT. It codes for CATTGLNTEAFF.

CDR3 loop: CATSDSGRNNQPQHF. The CDR3, as DNA: TGTGCCACCAGTGATTCAGGCAGGAACAATCAGCCCCAGCATTTT. This chain joins TRBV24-1 and TRBJ1-5; D is unresolved. This CDR3 is 15 amino acids long. Trimming shortened V by 2 bases and J by 3 bases, and 10 bases separated the two germline ends. The germline CDR1 and CDR2 sequences are KGHDR and SFDVKD.

The chain recombines TRBV7-9 with TRBJ2-7; a possible D gene is TRBD1 (6 bases). The CDR3 loop spans 13 amino acids. Germline loops: CDR1 SEHNR, CDR2 FQNEAQ (reference sequence). V shed 5 bases and J shed 4 bases, with 12 bases lying between them. The CDR3 is CASSARGGYEQYF. The CDR3 bases are TGTGCCAGCAGCGCCAGGGGTGGGTACGAGCAGTACTTC.

This chain links TRBV19 with TRBJ1-1, with 7 bases aligning to TRBD1. The CDR3 runs 14 residues. Germline lookup yields CDR1 LNHDA and CDR2 SQIVND (reference sequence). V was clipped by 5 bases and J by 0 bases; unmatched bases: 3. In nucleotides, the CDR3 is TGTGCCAGTAGTGTACAGGGGATGAACACTGAAGCTTTCTTT. Its protein product is CASSVQGMNTEAFF.

The chain links TRBV7-9 to TRBJ1-3; D perhaps matches TRBD1 (5 bases). This CDR3 has 15 residues. CDR1 is SEHNR and CDR2 is FQNEAQ in the germline V gene (reference sequence). The V end lost 5 bases, the J end lost 2 bases, and 13 bases lay between the germline ends. The DNA of the CDR3 is TGTGCCAGCAGCCCATGGGGGGTAACTGGAAACACCATATATTTT. Its translation is CASSPWGVTGNTIYF.

This clone was counted many times. Other DNA sequences from this sample encode an identical CDR3 as well. The V call is TRBV5-8, the J call TRBJ2-1, with 14 bases that match TRBD2. The CDR3 is made up of 18 amino acids. From germline, CDR1 is SGHTS and CDR2 YDEGEE. Trimming cost V 1 base and J 7 bases; bases outside gene matches: 10. CDR3 DNA: TGTGCCAGCAGCTTGCGACTAGCGGGAGGGGGGGGTTGGAATGAGCAGTTCTTC. Protein sequence: CASSLRLAGGGGWNEQFF.

This chain links TRBV30 with TRBJ2-7; 9 bases line up with TRBD1. The J segment lost 0 bases and the V segment lost 4 bases, leaving 7 bases of the junction unmatched. The CDR3 consists of 15 residues. Germline V gene lookup returns CDR1 GTSNPN and CDR2 SVGIG (reference sequence). The CDR3, as DNA: TGTGCCTGGAATCACAGGGGGCCCATCTCCTACGAGCAGTACTTC. It codes for CAWNHRGPISYEQYF.

This chain links TRBV7-8 with TRBJ2-1, with TRBD2 as a possible D gene (6 bases). CDR1 and CDR2 from the germline V gene are SGHVS and FQNEAQ. This CDR3 is built from 16 residues. Trimming shortened V by 5 bases and J by 0 bases, and 14 bases separated the two germline ends. The CDR3 protein is CASSLTDYRSYNEQFF. DNA of the CDR3: TGTGCCAGCAGCCTAACGGACTACCGCTCCTACAATGAGCAGTTCTTC.

Notes on this clone: A read error may account for a junction end that differs from germline. The V and J genes are TRBV2 and TRBJ1-1, with a weak D call TRBD1 (5 bases). Germline V lookup: CDR1 SNHLY, CDR2 FYNNEI. The CDR3 has 13 residues. The CDR3 DNA reads as TGTGCCAGCAGCGAAGACAGGAACACTGAAGCTTTCTTT. Translated, it gives CASSEDRNTEAFF. The whole variable domain, filled in from reference TRBV2 and TRBJ1-1, reads EPEVTQTPSHQVTQMGQEVILRCVPISNHLYFYWYRQILGQKVEFLVSFYNNEISEKSEIFDDQFSVERPDGSNFTLKIRSTKLEDSAMYFCASSEDRNTEAFFGQGTRLTVV.

The genes are TRBV6-5 and TRBJ2-5, with 8 nucleotides matching TRBD1. CDR3 length equals 14 residues. In germline, CDR1 is MNHEY, CDR2 SVGAGI. Losses at the gene ends were 7 bases for V and 6 bases for J; bases not matched to a gene: 10. The CDR3 loop reads CASTPGQGSKTQYF. CDR3 nucleotide sequence: TGTGCCAGCACTCCTGGACAGGGAAGTAAGACCCAGTACTTC.

This chain joins TRBV2 and TRBJ2-3; D is perhaps TRBD1 (6 bases). The CDR3 has 15 residues. The germline gives CDR1 SNHLY, CDR2 FYNNEI. V shed 3 bases and J shed 5 bases, with 15 bases lying between them. CDR3 sequence reads: CASSDRQGPGDTQYF. DNA of the CDR3: TGTGCCAGCAGTGACCGCCAGGGGCCGGGAGATACGCAGTATTTT.

The CDR3 nucleotides are TGTGCCAGCAGTACCTCGGTTCACTATGGCTACACCTTC. It is translated as CASSTSVHYGYTF. V usage is TRBV27 and J usage is TRBJ1-2; no definite D call. With 5 bases removed from V and 3 bases from J, the gap between germline ends came to 10 bases. Germline V gene data show CDR1 as MNHEY and CDR2 as SMNVEV (reference sequence). CDR3 length: 13 amino acids.

V and J are TRBV5-8 and TRBJ1-2, with D unclear. This CDR3 is 15 amino acids long. The V gene's germline CDR1 is SGHTS and CDR2 YDEGEE. V was pared by 1 base and J by 1 base, with 11 bases between. CDR3 DNA sequence: TGTGCCAGCAGCTTGTCAGGTTTCCGTAACTATGGCTACACCTTC. Translated, it gives CASSLSGFRNYGYTF.

The V gene is TRBV5-1, the J gene TRBJ2-1; the match to TRBD2 covers 10 bases. CDR1 and CDR2 (germline): SGHRS, YFSETQ. CDR3 length: 15 residues. V was clipped by 3 bases and J by 2 bases; unmatched bases: 2. DNA of the CDR3: TGCGCCAGCAGCTATAGCGGGGGGACCTACAATGAGCAGTTCTTC. Translating it yields CASSYSGGTYNEQFF.

The chain couples TRBV5-4 to TRBJ2-5; TRBD2 agrees at 8 bases. V shed 1 base and J 3 bases; nucleotides not matched to a gene: 5. The CDR3 contains 15 residues. Per germline, CDR1 SGHNT and CDR2 YYREEE (reference sequence). This chain's CDR3 is CASSLTGGGEETQYF. CDR3 DNA sequence: TGTGCCAGCAGCTTGACGGGAGGGGGGGAAGAGACCCAGTACTTC.

This clone was seen more than once but under ten times. This chain links TRBV6-6 with TRBJ1-4, with TRBD1 matching over 7 bases. J gave up 8 bases and V 7 bases, and 10 bases lay outside the gene matches. The germline CDR1 and CDR2 sequences are MNHNY and SVGAGI (reference sequence). The CDR3 is 14 amino acids. CDR3 amino acids: CASIRDSLAEKLFF. In nucleotides, the CDR3 is TGTGCCAGCATCCGGGACAGCCTGGCAGAAAAACTGTTTTTT.

This clone was seen a single time. The rearrangement links TRBV5-1 to TRBJ2-1, with 8 bases that match TRBD1. This CDR3 has 13 residues. CDR1 is SGHRS, CDR2 YFSETQ, per germline. After removal of 2 bases from V and 10 bases from J, the junction contained 5 bases not matched to a gene. CDR3 residues: CASSLLDRGEQFF. The CDR3 nucleotides are TGCGCCAGCAGCTTACTAGACAGGGGCGAGCAGTTCTTC.

V and J are TRBV12-3 or TRBV12-4 and TRBJ2-7, with a tentative D call TRBD1 (5 bases). The CDR3 loop spans 12 amino acids. Trimming cost V 2 bases and J 7 bases, with 9 bases left between them. This CDR3 is CASSLSRGEQYV. DNA for the CDR3: TGTGCCAGCAGTTTATCAAGGGGAGAGCAGTACGTC.

The rearrangement uses TRBV6-5 and TRBJ2-7, with 9 bases that match TRBD1. This CDR3 spans 15 amino acids. Trimming at V came to 4 bases and at J to 5 bases, leaving 9 bases not matched to a gene. Germline loops: CDR1 MNHEY, CDR2 SVGAGI. DNA of the CDR3: TGTGCCAGCAGTTCGAGGACAGGGGCCCCCCACGAGCAGTACGTC. Translating it yields CASSSRTGAPHEQYV.

This clone was seen a handful of times. V usage is TRBV7-2 and J usage is TRBJ2-3; perhaps TRBD2 as D (5 bases). The CDR3 sequence is 15 residues long. Germline CDR1 reads SGHTA; CDR2 reads FQGNSA. Trimming cost V 2 bases and J 6 bases, with 15 bases left between them. CDR3 sequence (DNA): TGTGCCAGCAGCTTAAAAATACTAGGCGGGGATACGCAGTATTTT. This encodes CASSLKILGGDTQYF.

J is TRBJ2-1 and V is TRBV28; 8 nucleotides agree with TRBD1. The CDR3 covers 16 residues. In germline, CDR1 is MDHEN, CDR2 SYDVKM. J gave up 4 bases and V 5 bases, and 10 bases lay outside the gene matches. CDR3 nucleotide sequence: TGTGCCAGCAGTCCGGGACAGGCGGGATATTACAATGAGCAGTTCTTC. Its protein product is CASSPGQAGYYNEQFF.

The rearrangement links TRBV19 to TRBJ1-2; 7 bases fit TRBD1. Germline CDR1 is LNHDA and CDR2 is SQIVND (reference sequence). The CDR3 consists of 16 residues. The V gene end was trimmed by 3 bases and the J gene end by 4 bases; junction bases not matched to a gene: 11. CDR3 residues: CASSMELRGLPYGYTF. Here the CDR3 DNA reads TGTGCCAGTAGTATGGAACTTAGGGGGCTCCCCTATGGCTACACCTTC. The full variable domain, in which reference TRBV19 and TRBJ1-2 provide the parts outside the CDR3, is DGGITQSPKYLFRKEGQNVTLSCEQNLNHDAMYWYRQDPGQGLRLIYYSQIVNDFQKGDIAEGYSVSREKKESFPLTVTSAQKNPTAFYLCASSMELRGLPYGYTFGSGTRLTVV.

The chain couples TRBV18 to TRBJ2-5; TRBD1 matches 7 bases. CDR1 and CDR2 (germline): KGHSH, LQKENI. The V and J ends lost 4 bases and 3 bases, in that order; junction bases with no gene match: 2. This CDR3 spans 13 amino acids. The CDR3 nucleotides read TGTGCCAGCTCACGGGACAGTAAAGAGACCCAGTACTTC. Amino acids: CASSRDSKETQYF.

V usage is TRBV18 and J usage is TRBJ2-1; D gene ambiguous. Germline assignment: CDR1 KGHSH and CDR2 LQKENI. The V end lost 3 bases, the J end lost 7 bases, and 10 bases lay between the germline ends. The CDR3 spans 13 residues. DNA for the CDR3: TGTGCCAGCTCACCGCTCCTGGAGAATGAGCAGTTCTTC. Translated, it gives CASSPLLENEQFF.

The rearrangement joins TRBV7-9 to TRBJ2-1, with 8 bases matching TRBD2. There are 18 residues in the CDR3. V lost 5 bases, J lost 3 bases, and 15 bases stayed unmatched. CDR1 and CDR2 (germline): SEHNR, FQNEAQ (reference sequence). This CDR3 is CASSQLADQTPLYNEQFF. DNA of the CDR3: TGTGCCAGCAGCCAACTAGCGGACCAAACGCCTCTCTACAATGAGCAGTTCTTC.